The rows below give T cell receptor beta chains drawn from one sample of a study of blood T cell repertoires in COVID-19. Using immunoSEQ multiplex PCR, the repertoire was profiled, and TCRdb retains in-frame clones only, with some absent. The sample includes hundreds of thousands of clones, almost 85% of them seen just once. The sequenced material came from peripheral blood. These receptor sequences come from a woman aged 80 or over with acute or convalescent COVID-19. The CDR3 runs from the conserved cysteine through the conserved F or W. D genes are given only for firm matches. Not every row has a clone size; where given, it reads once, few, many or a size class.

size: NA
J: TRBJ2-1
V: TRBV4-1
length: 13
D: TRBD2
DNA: TGCGCCAGCAGCCAAGGCCAAGCGGGAGTCTCGTTCTTC
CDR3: CASSQGQAGVSFF

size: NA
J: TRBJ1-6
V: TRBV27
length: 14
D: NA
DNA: TGTGCCAGCAGTCCCGACACCGATGGTTCACCCCTCCACTTT
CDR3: CASSPDTDGSPLHF

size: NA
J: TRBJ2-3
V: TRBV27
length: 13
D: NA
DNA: TGTGCCAGCAGCTACCACCCCGCAGATACGCAGTATTTT
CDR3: CASSYHPADTQYF

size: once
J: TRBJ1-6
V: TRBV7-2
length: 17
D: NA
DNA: TGTGCCAGCAGCTTAGTTCGGGAGGGACGGTATAATTCACCCCTCCACTTT
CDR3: CASSLVREGRYNSPLHF

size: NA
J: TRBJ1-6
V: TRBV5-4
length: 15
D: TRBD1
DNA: TGTGCCAGCAGCTTGGGGGGACAGACCCAGTCACCCCTCCACTTT
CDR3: CASSLGGQTQSPLHF

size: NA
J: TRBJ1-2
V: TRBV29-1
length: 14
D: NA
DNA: TGCAGCGTTGAAGAACGAGACACTAACTATGGCTACACCTTC
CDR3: CSVEERDTNYGYTF

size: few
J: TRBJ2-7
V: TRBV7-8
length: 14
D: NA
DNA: TGTGCCAGCAGCTTAGGACAGGCCTTGGGCGAGCAGTACTTC
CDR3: CASSLGQALGEQYF

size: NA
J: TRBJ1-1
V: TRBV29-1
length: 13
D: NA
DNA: TGCAGCGTTGGTGGGGGCCTGAACACTGAAGCTTTCTTT
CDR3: CSVGGGLNTEAFF

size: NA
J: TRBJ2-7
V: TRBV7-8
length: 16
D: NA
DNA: TGTGCCAGCAGCTTAGCAGGGAGGGGGGGGGCCTACGAGCAGTACTTC
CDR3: CASSLAGRGGAYEQYF

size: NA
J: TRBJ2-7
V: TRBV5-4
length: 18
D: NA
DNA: TGTGCCAGCAGCTTGGATGTCGGGAGATTGCCTCCTTGGTACGAGCAGTACTTC
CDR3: CASSLDVGRLPPWYEQYF